Here is one T cell receptor (beta chain) with its context. Its cognate antigen is unknown. The length of the CDR3 is 15 residues. Germline V CDR1 and CDR2: LNHDA, SQIVND (reference sequence). Trimming left V 0 bases short and J 6 bases short, with 14 bases between. This sample was included in a study of monozygotic twins with cystic fibrosis. The study's findings and limits: J usage was most co-twin-similar in 8 of 16 pairs, V in 13. The repertoire was suggested to be naive-dominated, clonality median around 0.01. Monozygotic CF twins shared more identical nucleotide clonotypes than unrelated patients.

Produced via immunoSEQ multiplex PCR; TCRdb's table is partial and in-frame only. The sample has about 10,000 clones; 99% are singletons. The genes are TRBV19 and TRBJ2-5, with TRBD2 as a possible D gene (6 bases). This clonotype was obtained from a man aged 18 to 29 with cystic fibrosis. Sequencing used blood. The CDR3 coding sequence is TGTGCCAGTAGTATAGACGCGGGGCTCGTAAAGACCCAGTACTTC. Its translation: CASSIDAGLVKTQYF.